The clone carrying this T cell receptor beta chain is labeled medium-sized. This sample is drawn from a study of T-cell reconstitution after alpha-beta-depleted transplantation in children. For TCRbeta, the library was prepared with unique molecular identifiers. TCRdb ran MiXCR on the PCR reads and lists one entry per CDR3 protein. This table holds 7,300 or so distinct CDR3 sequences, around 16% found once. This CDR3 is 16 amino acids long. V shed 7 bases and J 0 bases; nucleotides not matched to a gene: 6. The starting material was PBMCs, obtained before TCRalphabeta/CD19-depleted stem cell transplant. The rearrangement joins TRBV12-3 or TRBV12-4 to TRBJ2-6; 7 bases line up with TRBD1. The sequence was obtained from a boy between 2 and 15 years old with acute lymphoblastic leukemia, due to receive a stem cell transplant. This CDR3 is CASIEGQISGANVLTF. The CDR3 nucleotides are TGTGCCAGCATCGAGGGACAGATCTCTGGGGCCAACGTCCTGACTTTC.